This T cell receptor beta chain appears in the sequencing data of a study of blood T cell repertoires in COVID-19. The CDR3 has 15 residues. V lost 10 bases, J lost 2 bases, and 17 bases lay in between. The germline gives CDR1 LNHDA, CDR2 SQIVND (reference sequence). TCRdb's copy holds only in-frame clones and misses some; the assay was immunoSEQ multiplex PCR. The table has 220,000 or so clones, 85% seen once. Sequencing input: peripheral blood. This clonotype originated in a man between 50 and 59 years old who had recovered from COVID-19. The rearrangement joins TRBV19 to TRBJ2-2, with a tentative D call TRBD1 (5 bases). The chain's CDR3 is CATKGVEFNTGELFF. The CDR3 DNA sequence: TGTGCCACTAAAGGGGTGGAGTTTAACACCGGGGAGCTGTTTTTT.